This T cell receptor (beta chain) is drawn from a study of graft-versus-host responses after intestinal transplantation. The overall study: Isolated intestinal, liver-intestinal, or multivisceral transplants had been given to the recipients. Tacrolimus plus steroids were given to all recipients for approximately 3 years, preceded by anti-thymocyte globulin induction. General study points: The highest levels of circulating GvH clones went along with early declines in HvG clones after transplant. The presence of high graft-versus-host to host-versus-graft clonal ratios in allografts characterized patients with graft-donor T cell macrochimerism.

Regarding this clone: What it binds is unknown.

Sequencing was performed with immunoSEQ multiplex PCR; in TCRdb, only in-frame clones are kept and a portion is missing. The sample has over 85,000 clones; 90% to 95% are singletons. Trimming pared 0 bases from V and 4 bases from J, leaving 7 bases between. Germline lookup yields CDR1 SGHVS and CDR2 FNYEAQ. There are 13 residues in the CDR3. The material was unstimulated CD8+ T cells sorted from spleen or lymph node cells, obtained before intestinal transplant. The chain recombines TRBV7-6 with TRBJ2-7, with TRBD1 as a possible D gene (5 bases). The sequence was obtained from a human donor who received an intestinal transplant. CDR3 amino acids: CASSLAAGYEQYF. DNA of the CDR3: TGTGCCAGCAGCTTAGCGGCAGGGTACGAGCAGTACTTC.